The present TCR beta chain was sequenced within a study of control samples from healthy donors and cancer patients. Some clones are missing from TCRdb's copy, which holds only in-frame ones; the method was immunoSEQ multiplex PCR. The table has 60,000 to 75,000 clones, about 83% seen once. CDR3 length equals 16 residues. Deletions cut 7 bases from V and 1 base from J, with 17 bases between. Germline CDR1 and CDR2: SEHNR and FQNEAQ (reference sequence). The chain is built from TRBV7-9 and TRBJ2-1; tentative D call: TRBD2 (6 bases). The source material was blood. The source is a man aged 60 to 69 in good health. The CDR3 DNA reads as TGTGCCAGCACCCCGGGGAGGACGGTTTCCTACAATGAGCAGTTCTTC. This sequence encodes CASTPGRTVSYNEQFF.